A single TCR beta chain is shown here with its context. Sample time point: healthy volunteer bleed at 2 weeks. It was unfractionated whole blood from which total RNA was extracted. These data are taken from a study of human T cells and chemical hapten exposure. The V end lost 7 bases, the J end lost 5 bases, and 14 bases lay between the germline ends. This CDR3 has 13 amino acids. The library attached unique molecular identifiers to individual cDNA molecules. TCRdb ran MiXCR on the RACE reads and lists one entry per CDR3 protein. The sample has under 95,000 distinct CDR3 sequences, roughly 8% seen once.

Sequenced input: whole blood. The receptor's source is a female donor in good health. Some clones in this sample may be carry-over from other donors' samples. The V gene is TRBV12-3 or TRBV12-4, the J gene TRBJ1-1; a weak D match, TRBD1 (5 bases). The CDR3 here is CASTPYRITEAFF. DNA for the CDR3: TGTGCCAGCACCCCTTACAGGATAACTGAAGCTTTCTTT.